This entry lists 9 T cell receptor beta chains sequenced from one sample in a study of OX40 agonist ivuxolimab in advanced cancers. This table comes from immunoSEQ multiplex PCR, and its TCRdb copy is limited to in-frame clones, with some not included. The repertoire holds some 94,000 clones, with around 90% as singletons. Source: CD4+ or CD8+ T cells sorted from blood, taken in a trial of the OX40 agonist ivuxolimab. All receptors derive from an adult with an advanced solid tumor such as melanoma, head and neck, liver or kidney cancer.

The chain combines TRBV6-1 with TRBJ2-7; D possibly uses TRBD1 or TRBD2 (5 bases each). CDR3 length: 13 amino acids. Germline V lookup: CDR1 MNHNS, CDR2 SASEGT. V lost 6 bases and J 3 bases, leaving 12 bases between the germline ends. In nucleotides, the CDR3 is TGTGCCAGCAGCCTCGGGACGGTCTACGAGCAGTACTTC. This translates into CASSLGTVYEQYF.

The rearrangement links TRBV13 to TRBJ2-2; possibly TRBD2 for D (6 bases). In germline, CDR1 is PRHDT, CDR2 FYEKMQ (reference sequence). V shed 5 bases and J shed 5 bases, with 15 bases lying between them. This CDR3 is 15 amino acids long. In DNA form, the CDR3 reads TGTGCCAGCAGCGTCAGGGATGGGAGGACCGGGGAGCTGTTTTTT. Encoded protein: CASSVRDGRTGELFF. Complete variable domain (other parts from reference TRBV13 and TRBJ2-2): AAGVIQSPRHLIKEKRETATLKCYPIPRHDTVYWYQQGPGQDPQFLISFYEKMQSDKGSIPDRFSAQQFSDYHSELNMSSLELGDSALYFCASSVRDGRTGELFFGEGSRLTVL.

The chain joins TRBV27 to TRBJ2-1; D may correspond to TRBD1 or TRBD2 (6 bases each). The CDR3 spans 14 residues. The V end was cut by 2 bases, the J end by 2 bases, with 7 bases between. Germline CDR1 MNHEY, CDR2 SMNVEV (reference sequence). Written as DNA, the CDR3 is TGTGCCAGCAGTTTAGGGGGGCCCTACAATGAGCAGTTCTTC. Its translation is CASSLGGPYNEQFF.

J is TRBJ2-7 and V is TRBV6-5, with 9 bases lining up with TRBD1. The CDR3 spans 14 residues. V trimming: 8 bases; J trimming: 0 bases; junction bases outside the gene matches: 5. The germline V gene encodes CDR1 MNHEY and CDR2 SVGAGI. The CDR3 DNA follows: TGTGCCAGCGGACCGGGACAGGGCTCCTACGAGCAGTACTTC. This gives the protein CASGPGQGSYEQYF.

This clone was counted a single time. The chain recombines TRBV4-1 with TRBJ2-3; D not certain. CDR1 MGHRA and CDR2 YSYEKL come from the germline V gene. The CDR3 sequence is 15 residues long. V was cut by 6 bases and J by 1 base, with 14 bases left in between. In nucleotides, the CDR3 is TGCGCCAGCAGACCTCAAGTCGTGGGCACAGATACGCAGTATTTT. Its translation: CASRPQVVGTDTQYF.

The chain employs TRBV5-1 and TRBJ2-1; D not resolved. Per germline, CDR1 SGHRS and CDR2 YFSETQ. V was cut by 4 bases and J by 3 bases, with 11 bases left in between. The CDR3 has 14 residues. DNA for the CDR3: TGCGCCAGCAGCCCCTGGACGGGCTACAATGAGCAGTTCTTC. This encodes CASSPWTGYNEQFF.

The J gene is TRBJ2-1, the V gene TRBV7-9, with TRBD2 as a possible D gene (6 bases). Trimming left V 4 bases short and J 0 bases short, with 10 bases between. Germline values: CDR1 SEHNR, CDR2 FQNEAQ (reference sequence). The CDR3 length is 15 residues. CDR3 amino acids: CASSSGLYSYNEQFF. CDR3 in DNA: TGTGCCAGCAGCTCGGGACTGTACTCCTACAATGAGCAGTTCTTC.

With respect to this clone: Other DNA sequences in the sample encode the same CDR3. The chain joins TRBV2 to TRBJ2-1; D gene uncertain. CDR3 length: 12 amino acids. Germline assignment: CDR1 SNHLY and CDR2 FYNNEI. The ends were cut back, 8 bases at V and 2 bases at J, with 7 bases in the middle. In DNA, the CDR3 is TGTGCCAGCTCGGGTCCCTACAATGAGCAGTTCTTC. It is translated as CASSGPYNEQFF.

The V and J genes are TRBV20-1 and TRBJ1-2; D is uncertain. The germline gives CDR1 DFQATT, CDR2 SNEGSKA (reference sequence). V shed 6 bases and J shed 4 bases, with 6 bases lying between them. The CDR3 runs 10 residues. CDR3 residues: CSAPSYGYTF. The CDR3 bases are TGCAGTGCCCCGTCCTATGGCTACACCTTC.